The 20 T cell receptor beta chains given below trace back to one sample, sequenced in a study of T-cell reconstitution after alpha-beta-depleted transplantation in children. Unique molecular identifiers were built into the TCRbeta library. TCRdb re-analysed the PCR reads in MiXCR, keeping a single row per CDR3 protein. The sample lists 600,000 to 800,000 distinct CDR3 sequences, around 12% occurring once. The sample here was PBMCs, taken before TCRalphabeta/CD19-depleted stem cell transplant. Receptor source: a girl aged 2 to 10 with congenital amegakaryocytic thrombocytopenia, due to receive a stem cell transplant.

V gene TRBV12-3 or TRBV12-4 combines with J gene TRBJ2-7; 13 positions agree with TRBD2. CDR3 length equals 15 residues. Trimming removed 5 bases from V and 7 bases from J; junction bases left unmatched: 8. This CDR3 is CASSPPGLAGWEQYF. The CDR3 DNA reads as TGTGCCAGCAGTCCTCCGGGACTAGCGGGATGGGAGCAGTACTTC.

This clonotype was observed at least ten times. DNA for the CDR3: TGTGCCAGCAGCTTAGTTGCGTCAGGTTACGATTATGGCTACACCTTC. Protein: CASSLVASGYDYGYTF. This chain links TRBV7-8 with TRBJ1-2; D is uncertain. CDR1 and CDR2 from the germline V gene are SGHVS and FQNEAQ. The V end was cut by 1 base, the J end by 5 bases, with 17 bases between. The CDR3 totals 16 residues.

The gene calls are TRBV6-2 or TRBV6-3 and TRBJ2-7; TRBD1 agrees at 7 bases. CDR1 and CDR2 (germline): MNHEY, SVGEGT. J gave up 2 bases and V 6 bases, and 7 bases lay outside the gene matches. CDR3 length equals 14 residues. CDR3 nucleotide sequence: TGTGCCAGCAGAATAGCCCAGGGGGCCTACGAGCAGTACTTC. Translating gives CASRIAQGAYEQYF.

This chain joins TRBV7-9 and TRBJ2-7, with TRBD1 matching 9 bases. Germline V gives CDR1 SEHNR, CDR2 FQNEAQ (reference sequence). This CDR3 is built from 15 residues. The ends lost 5 bases at V and 3 bases at J; junction bases unmatched: 8. The CDR3 DNA sequence: TGTGCCAGCAGCACCCCCGGGACAGGGATCTACGAGCAGTACTTC. Residues: CASSTPGTGIYEQYF.

This clonotype has just a few counts. The CDR3 DNA is TGCGCCAGCAGCTTGGTTGGGGACAGCGCTTACAATGAGCAGTTCTTC. Protein product: CASSLVGDSAYNEQFF. The chain joins TRBV5-1 to TRBJ2-1; 7 bases are shared with TRBD1. The CDR3 spans 16 residues. Trimming took 0 bases from V and 4 from J; bases not matched to a gene: 7. Germline loops: CDR1 SGHRS, CDR2 YFSETQ.

Ten or more counts support this clonotype. The chain joins TRBV29-1 to TRBJ2-7; D is perhaps TRBD1 or TRBD2 (5 bases each). Germline-derived CDR1 and CDR2 are SQVTM and ANQGSEA. V lost 7 bases, J lost 5 bases, and 18 bases lay in between. The CDR3 covers 13 residues. The CDR3 loop is CSAWDGAGNEQYF. The CDR3 DNA follows: TGCAGCGCTTGGGACGGCGCAGGGAACGAGCAGTACTTC.

In its sample, this clonotype was seen many times. This chain connects TRBV12-3 or TRBV12-4 to TRBJ2-1; D unclear. CDR3 length: 10 residues. Trimming pared 6 bases from V and 8 bases from J, leaving 5 bases between. The CDR3 coding sequence is TGTGCCAGCAGCCTCCATGAGCAGTTCTTC. Its protein product is CASSLHEQFF.

Comment on this clonotype: A read error may explain this, as a much larger clone is one base away. The rearrangement joins TRBV20-1 to TRBJ2-1, with D unresolved. Germline V gene data show CDR1 as DFQATT and CDR2 as SNEGSKA (reference sequence). The CDR3 loop spans 15 amino acids. CDR3 nucleotides: TGCAGTGCTAACAAAATTGGGGAAGCCGGCAATGAGCAGCTCTTC. Translating it yields CSANKIGEAGNEQLF.

This clonotype was seen only a few times. Written as DNA, the CDR3 is TGTGCCAGCAGCTATGGACTAGCGGGAGGGACCGAGCAGTACTTC. Encoded protein: CASSYGLAGGTEQYF. This chain connects TRBV5-6 to TRBJ2-7; 15 bases are shared with TRBD2. Per germline, CDR1 SGHDT and CDR2 YYEEEE. V lost 3 bases and J lost 6; bases outside the gene matches: 4. The CDR3 is made up of 15 amino acids.

V gene TRBV12-3 or TRBV12-4 combines with J gene TRBJ1-2; D is uncertain. Trimming pared 1 base from V and 8 bases from J, leaving 8 bases between. The CDR3 covers 12 residues. This chain's CDR3 is CASSLDISGYTF. The CDR3 region has the DNA TGTGCCAGCAGTTTAGACATCTCAGGCTACACCTTC.

This clonotype was found many times. V gene TRBV12-3 or TRBV12-4 combines with J gene TRBJ1-5; D ambiguous. V lost 5 bases to trimming and J lost 4 bases, with 12 bases between them. The CDR3 spans 14 residues. The CDR3 coding sequence is TGTGCCAGCAGTATGGAAGTTACTAATCAGCCCCAGCATTTT. As protein: CASSMEVTNQPQHF.

This clonotype appeared many times. The chain couples TRBV27 to TRBJ1-1; 7 bases agree with TRBD1. J was trimmed by 11 bases and V by 4 bases; bases with no gene match: 10. Germline CDR1 MNHEY, CDR2 SMNVEV (reference sequence). The CDR3 loop spans 13 amino acids. In DNA form, the CDR3 reads TGTGCCAGCAGTTACAGGGGTCGTGGAGCCGCTTTCTTT. The encoded protein is CASSYRGRGAAFF.

In its sample, this clonotype was seen many times. V is TRBV7-2 and J is TRBJ2-1; D is perhaps TRBD1 or TRBD2 (6 bases each). The V end lost 1 base, the J end lost 5 bases, and 12 bases lay between the germline ends. The CDR3 runs to 15 residues. The germline V gene has CDR1 SGHTA and CDR2 FQGNSA. The CDR3 is CASSLVTGANNEQFF. DNA for the CDR3: TGTGCCAGCAGCTTAGTCACGGGGGCAAACAATGAGCAGTTCTTC.

Ten or more counts support this clonotype. V and J are TRBV4-1 and TRBJ2-5; D is uncertain. Between the trimmed V and J ends, which lost 0 bases and 5 bases, there was a span of 13 bases. Germline V CDR1 and CDR2: MGHRA, YSYEKL. The CDR3 is 15 amino acids. The CDR3 DNA is TGCGCCAGCAGCCAAGATCGGGCGAGCTGGGAGACCCAGTACTTC. Its protein product is CASSQDRASWETQYF.

The rearrangement links TRBV5-8 to TRBJ2-1, with 7 bases identical to TRBD2. CDR3 size: 12 residues. Germline CDR1 is SGHTS and CDR2 is YDEGEE. Losses at the gene ends were 7 bases for V and 14 bases for J; bases not matched to a gene: 12. The CDR3 region is CASDSGSGMEFF. The CDR3 coding sequence is TGTGCCAGCGACTCCGGGAGCGGGATGGAGTTCTTC.

This rearrangement joins TRBV27 to TRBJ2-6; 7 bases map to TRBD2. Germline-derived CDR1 and CDR2 are MNHEY and SMNVEV (reference sequence). The V and J ends lost 6 bases and 3 bases, in that order; junction bases with no gene match: 5. This CDR3 is 15 amino acids long. CDR3 sequence: CASRPLANGANVLTF. As DNA, the CDR3 is TGTGCCAGCAGACCACTAGCGAATGGGGCCAACGTCCTGACTTTC.

V usage is TRBV5-1 and J usage is TRBJ2-1; TRBD2 matches at 10 bases. Germline CDR1 reads SGHRS; CDR2 reads YFSETQ. The CDR3 extends over 15 amino acids. V dropped 2 bases and J dropped 7; count of bases not matched to a gene: 6. CDR3 DNA: TGCGCCAGCAGCTTTGATGCTAGCGGGAGTAATGAGCAGTTCTTC. Its translation is CASSFDASGSNEQFF.

The chain recombines TRBV28 with TRBJ2-7; 8 bases map to TRBD1. V dropped 5 bases and J dropped 3; count of bases not matched to a gene: 12. The CDR3 runs 16 residues. In germline, CDR1 is MDHEN, CDR2 SYDVKM. The CDR3 sequence is CASSGRRQGLIYEQYF. CDR3 in DNA: TGTGCCAGCAGTGGACGACGACAGGGGTTGATCTACGAGCAGTACTTC.

This clonotype was detected ten times or more. J is TRBJ2-1 and V is TRBV12-3 or TRBV12-4; tentatively, D is TRBD1 (5 bases). The CDR3 is 14 residues long. V dropped 6 bases and J dropped 3 bases, with 12 bases sitting between them. CDR3 in amino acids: CASRGAANYNEQFF. In DNA form, the CDR3 reads TGTGCCAGCAGAGGGGCTGCAAACTACAATGAGCAGTTCTTC.

Of note for this clonotype: This may be a read error: a much more frequent sequence differs by one nucleotide. The genes are TRBV20-1 and TRBJ2-2; no clear D. V dropped 6 bases and J dropped 6 bases, with 11 bases sitting between them. This CDR3 is built from 12 residues. Germline V gene sequence: CDR1 DFQATT, CDR2 SNEGSKA (reference sequence). The CDR3 region is CSAGQHAGELFF. The CDR3 DNA is TGCAGTGCAGGTCAACATGCCGGGGAGCTGTTTTTT.